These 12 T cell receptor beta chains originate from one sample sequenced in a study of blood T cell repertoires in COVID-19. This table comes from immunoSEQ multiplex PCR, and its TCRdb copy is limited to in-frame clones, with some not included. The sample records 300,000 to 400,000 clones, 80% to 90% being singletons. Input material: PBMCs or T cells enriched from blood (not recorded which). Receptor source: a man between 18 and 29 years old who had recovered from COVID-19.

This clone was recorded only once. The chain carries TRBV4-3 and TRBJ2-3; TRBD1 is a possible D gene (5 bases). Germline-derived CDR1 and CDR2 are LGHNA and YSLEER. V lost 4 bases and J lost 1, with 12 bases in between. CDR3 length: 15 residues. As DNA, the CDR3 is TGCGCCAGCAGCCCCCAGGGATTAGGCACAGATACGCAGTATTTT. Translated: CASSPQGLGTDTQYF.

The CDR3 region has the DNA TGTGCCTGGACCGGGGCTAGCGGGAGTAATGAGCAGTTCTTC. Protein sequence: CAWTGASGSNEQFF. The J gene is TRBJ2-1, the V gene TRBV30; 10 bases align to TRBD2. Germline values: CDR1 GTSNPN, CDR2 SVGIG (reference sequence). CDR3 length: 14 residues. With 4 bases clipped from V and 7 bases from J, the junction kept 7 bases outside the gene matches.

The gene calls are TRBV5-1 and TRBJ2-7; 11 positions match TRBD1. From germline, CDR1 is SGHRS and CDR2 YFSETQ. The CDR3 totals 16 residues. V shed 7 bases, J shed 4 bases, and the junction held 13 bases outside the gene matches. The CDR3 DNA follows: TGCGCCAGCGGAGAATTCCCGGGACAGGGGGTGTACGAGCAGTACTTC. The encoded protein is CASGEFPGQGVYEQYF.

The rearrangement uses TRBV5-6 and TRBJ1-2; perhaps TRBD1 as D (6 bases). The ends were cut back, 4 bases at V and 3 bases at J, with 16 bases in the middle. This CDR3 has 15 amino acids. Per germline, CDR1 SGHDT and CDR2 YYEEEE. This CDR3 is CASSRLGQRYYGYTF. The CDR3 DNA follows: TGTGCCAGCAGCCGTTTAGGACAGCGCTACTATGGCTACACCTTC. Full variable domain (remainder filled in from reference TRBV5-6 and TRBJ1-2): DAGVTQSPTHLIKTRGQQVTLRCSPKSGHDTVSWYQQALGQGPQFIFQYYEEEERQRGNFPDRFSGHQFPNYSSELNVNALLLGDSALYLCASSRLGQRYYGYTFGSGTRLTVV.

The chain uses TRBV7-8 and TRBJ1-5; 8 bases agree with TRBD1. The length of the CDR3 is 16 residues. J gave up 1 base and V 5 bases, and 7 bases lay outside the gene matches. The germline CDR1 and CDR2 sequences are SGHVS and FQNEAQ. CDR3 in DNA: TGTGCCAGCAGCACCCGGGACAGGTGGAGCAATCAGCCCCAGCATTTT. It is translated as CASSTRDRWSNQPQHF.

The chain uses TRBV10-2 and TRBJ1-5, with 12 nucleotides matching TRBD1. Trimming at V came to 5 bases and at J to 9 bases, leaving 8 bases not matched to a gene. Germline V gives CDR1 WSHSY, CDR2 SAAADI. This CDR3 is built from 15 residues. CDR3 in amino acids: CASSSGTGGWAPQHF. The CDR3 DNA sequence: TGCGCCAGCAGTTCCGGGACAGGGGGCTGGGCGCCCCAGCATTTT.

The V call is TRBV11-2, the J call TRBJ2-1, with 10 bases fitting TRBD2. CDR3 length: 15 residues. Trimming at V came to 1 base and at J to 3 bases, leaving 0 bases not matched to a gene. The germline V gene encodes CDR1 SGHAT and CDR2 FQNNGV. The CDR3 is CASSLASGGYNEQFF. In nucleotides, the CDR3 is TGTGCCAGCAGCTTAGCTAGCGGGGGCTACAATGAGCAGTTCTTC.

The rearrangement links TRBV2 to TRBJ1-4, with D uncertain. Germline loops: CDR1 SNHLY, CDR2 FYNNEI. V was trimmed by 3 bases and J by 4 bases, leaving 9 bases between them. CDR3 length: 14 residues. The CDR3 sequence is CASSDWQDNEKLFF. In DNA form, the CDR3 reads TGTGCCAGCAGTGACTGGCAGGATAATGAAAAACTGTTTTTT. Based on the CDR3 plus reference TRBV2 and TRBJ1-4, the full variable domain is EPEVTQTPSHQVTQMGQEVILRCVPISNHLYFYWYRQILGQKVEFLVSFYNNEISEKSEIFDDQFSVERPDGSNFTLKIRSTKLEDSAMYFCASSDWQDNEKLFFGSGTQLSVL.

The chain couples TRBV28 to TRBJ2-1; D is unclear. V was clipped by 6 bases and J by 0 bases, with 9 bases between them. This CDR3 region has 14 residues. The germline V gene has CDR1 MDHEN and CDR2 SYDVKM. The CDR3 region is CASRRGGSYNEQFF. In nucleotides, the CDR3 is TGTGCCAGCAGGCGAGGCGGCTCCTACAATGAGCAGTTCTTC.

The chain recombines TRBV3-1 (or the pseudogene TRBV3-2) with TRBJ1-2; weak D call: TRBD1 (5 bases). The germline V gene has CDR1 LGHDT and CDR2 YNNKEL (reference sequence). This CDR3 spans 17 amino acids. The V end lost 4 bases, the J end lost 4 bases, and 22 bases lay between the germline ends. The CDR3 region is CASSLEGGHSGGYGYTF. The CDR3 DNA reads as TGTGCCAGCAGCCTCGAGGGTGGGCATAGCGGGGGCTATGGCTACACCTTC.

CDR3 DNA sequence: TGTGCCACCAGTCACTGGTCGAACACCGGGGAGCTGTTTTTT. Protein: CATSHWSNTGELFF. The rearrangement links TRBV24-1 to TRBJ2-2; D not certain. Germline CDR1 KGHDR, CDR2 SFDVKD. CDR3 length: 14 amino acids. V dropped 6 bases and J dropped 0 bases, with 7 bases sitting between them.

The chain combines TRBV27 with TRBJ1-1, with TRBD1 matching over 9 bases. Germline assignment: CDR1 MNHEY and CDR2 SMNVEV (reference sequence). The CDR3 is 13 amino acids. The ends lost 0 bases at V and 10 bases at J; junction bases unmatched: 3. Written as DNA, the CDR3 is TGTGCCAGCAGTTTATCGTGGGACAGGGTAGCTTTCTTT. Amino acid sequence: CASSLSWDRVAFF.